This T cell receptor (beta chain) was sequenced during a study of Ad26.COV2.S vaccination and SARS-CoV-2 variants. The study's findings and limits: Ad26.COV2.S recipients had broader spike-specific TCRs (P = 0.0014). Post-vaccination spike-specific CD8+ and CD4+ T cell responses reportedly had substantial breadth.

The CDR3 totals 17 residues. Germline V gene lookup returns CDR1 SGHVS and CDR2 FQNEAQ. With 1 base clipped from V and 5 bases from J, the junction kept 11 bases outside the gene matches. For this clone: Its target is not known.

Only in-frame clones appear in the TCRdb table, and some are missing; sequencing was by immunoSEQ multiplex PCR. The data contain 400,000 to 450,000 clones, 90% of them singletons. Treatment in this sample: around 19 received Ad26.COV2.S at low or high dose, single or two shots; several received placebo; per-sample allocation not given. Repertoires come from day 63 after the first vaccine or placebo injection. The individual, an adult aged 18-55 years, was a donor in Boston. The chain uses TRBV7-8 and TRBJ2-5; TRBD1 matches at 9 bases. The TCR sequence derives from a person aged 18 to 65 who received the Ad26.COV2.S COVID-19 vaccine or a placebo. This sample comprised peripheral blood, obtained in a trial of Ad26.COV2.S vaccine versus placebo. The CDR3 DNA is TGTGCCAGCAGCTTAGTTACAGGGGGCTATAGGGGGGAGACCCAGTACTTC. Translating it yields CASSLVTGGYRGETQYF.